Below, 7 T cell receptor beta chains from the same sample are listed, as sequenced in a study of CD8+CD57+ T cells in acquired aplastic anemia. Patients picked for sequencing had shown CD8+CD57+ cell expansion detected by flow cytometry. Template material for TCR beta VDJ and CDR3 profiling consisted of genomic DNA. From the reads, TCRdb called clonotypes with MiXCR, one entry per CDR3 protein. Of approximately 150,000 distinct CDR3 sequences detected, approximately 44% appear once; the ten largest clones hold 3.2%. The sequenced sample was sorted CD4+, CD8+, or CD8+CD57+ T cells (not recorded which) from PBMCs. Receptor source: a human donor with aplastic anemia.

Note on this clonotype: A much larger clone lies one base from this, so it may be a read error. V is TRBV12-3 or TRBV12-4 and J is TRBJ1-3; D not certain. The CDR3 is 14 amino acids. The CDR3 DNA reads as TGTGCCAGCAGTTTGGCTCCTGCTGGAAACACCATGTATTTT. Translation gives CASSLAPAGNTMYF.

The table lists this clonotype with a few counts. The chain uses TRBV29-1 and TRBJ2-7, with 10 positions matching TRBD1. The germline gives CDR1 SQVTM, CDR2 ANQGSEA. This CDR3 spans 15 amino acids. Trimming at V came to 3 bases and at J to 3 bases, leaving 8 bases not matched to a gene. The CDR3 nucleotides read TGCAGCGTTGACGCCCGAGGGGACAGGGGCTACGAGCAGTACTTC. Its protein product is CSVDARGDRGYEQYF.

In this sample, this clonotype turned up a few times. The rearrangement joins TRBV19 to TRBJ2-7, with D possibly being TRBD1 (5 bases). This CDR3 spans 13 amino acids. CDR1 and CDR2 (germline): LNHDA, SQIVND (reference sequence). Trimming left V 3 bases short and J 2 bases short, with 8 bases between. The CDR3 nucleotides are TGTGCCAGTAGTATTGGACATCCCTACGAGCAGTACGTC. Translation: CASSIGHPYEQYV.

This clonotype has a count of ten or more. The rearrangement joins TRBV7-1 to TRBJ1-1; 12 positions match TRBD1. TRBV7-1 is sorted into the ORF group, with uncertain function. V shed 2 bases, J shed 3 bases, and the junction held 13 bases outside the gene matches. CDR3 size: 19 residues. CDR3 sequence reads: CASSSPGQGARVVDTEAFF. In DNA, the CDR3 is TGTGCCAGCAGCTCACCGGGACAGGGGGCGCGGGTGGTAGACACTGAAGCTTTCTTT.

This clonotype is a singleton in its sample. CDR3 sequence reads: CAIRTDNQPQHF. The CDR3 region has the DNA TGTGCCATCAGGACAGACAATCAGCCCCAGCATTTT. The chain joins TRBV24-1 to TRBJ1-5; D might be TRBD1 (6 bases). Trimming took 11 bases from V and 3 from J, leaving 10 bases between them. CDR3 length equals 12 residues. Looked up from germline, CDR1 is KGHDR and CDR2 is SFDVKD.

The chain recombines TRBV7-9 with TRBJ2-7; no reliable D call. The germline V gene encodes CDR1 SEHNR and CDR2 FQNEAQ (reference sequence). The CDR3 runs to 12 residues. V was clipped by 7 bases and J by 0 bases, with 7 bases between them. The CDR3 nucleotides read TGTGCCAGCATGAGCGTCTCCTACGAGCAGTACTTC. Translating gives CASMSVSYEQYF.

This clonotype was found many times. The V and J genes are TRBV25-1 and TRBJ2-3, with D tentatively TRBD2 (6 bases). Germline V gene sequence: CDR1 MGHDK, CDR2 SYGVNS. The CDR3 sequence is 12 residues long. With 5 bases removed from V and 5 bases from J, the gap between germline ends came to 8 bases. The CDR3 DNA follows: TGTGCCAGCAGTCCGACTAGAGATACGCAGTATTTT. This sequence encodes CASSPTRDTQYF.